This T cell receptor (beta chain) was found in a study of shared clonotypes between healthy human individuals. General observations from the study: Sequencing depth was expected to affect clonotype sharing among donors.

CD45RO+ cells and CCR7-negative CD45RA+ TemRA cells were combined as CD8 memory. Germline V gene sequence: CDR1 GTSNPN, CDR2 SVGIG (reference sequence). The CDR3 consists of 12 residues. Trimming removed 0 bases at V and 12 bases at J, with 12 bases between. Deep-level assay runs were performed. Across several immunoSEQ plates, the genomic DNA of each subset was split evenly. TCRdb's copy holds only in-frame clones and misses some; the assay was immunoSEQ multiplex PCR. The sample contains 400,000 or so clones, about 96% of which appear only once. In the case of this clone: What it binds is unknown. Other nucleotide sequences from this sample produce the same CDR3.

The sequenced material came from memory CD8+ T cells sorted from blood. The subset here: CD45RO+ cells pooled with CCR7-negative TemRA cells. The sequence was obtained from a man between 25 and 39 years old in good health. The rearrangement uses TRBV30 and TRBJ2-1; D is possibly TRBD1 (5 bases). In DNA form, the CDR3 reads TGTGCCTGGAGTGTAGAGGCTAGGGGGCAGTTCTTC. This gives the protein CAWSVEARGQFF.